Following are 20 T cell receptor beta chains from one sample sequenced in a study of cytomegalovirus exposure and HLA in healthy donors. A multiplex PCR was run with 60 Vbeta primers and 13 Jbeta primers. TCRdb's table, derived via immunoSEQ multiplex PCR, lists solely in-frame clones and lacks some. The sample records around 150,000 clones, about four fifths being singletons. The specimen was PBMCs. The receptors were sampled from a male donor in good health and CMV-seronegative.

CDR3 amino acids: CASTHARGRGYNEQFF. The DNA for the CDR3 is TGTGCCAGTACGCACGCGAGGGGCAGGGGATACAATGAGCAGTTCTTC. This chain joins TRBV15 and TRBJ2-1; possible D gene TRBD1, 6 bases. The CDR3 is made up of 16 amino acids. The V end lost 10 bases, the J end lost 4 bases, and 23 bases lay between the germline ends. Germline loops: CDR1 LNHNV, CDR2 YYDKDF (reference sequence).

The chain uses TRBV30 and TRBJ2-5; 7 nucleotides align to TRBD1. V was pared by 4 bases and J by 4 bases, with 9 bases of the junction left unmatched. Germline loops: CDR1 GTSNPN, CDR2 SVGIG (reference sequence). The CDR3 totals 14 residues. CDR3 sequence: CAWTEGGNGETQYF. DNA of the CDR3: TGTGCCTGGACCGAAGGGGGCAATGGAGAGACCCAGTACTTC.

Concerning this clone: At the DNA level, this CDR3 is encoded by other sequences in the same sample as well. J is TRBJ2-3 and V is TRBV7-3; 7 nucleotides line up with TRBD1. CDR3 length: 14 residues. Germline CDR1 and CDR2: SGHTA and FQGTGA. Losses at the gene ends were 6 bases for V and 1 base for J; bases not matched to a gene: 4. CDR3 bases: TGTGCCAGCAGTCTTCAGGGGGGCACAGATACGCAGTATTTT. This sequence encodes CASSLQGGTDTQYF.

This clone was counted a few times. In DNA form, the CDR3 reads TGTGCCAGTAGTATTGGGAGGACAGGGCTCAACACCTTC. This encodes CASSIGRTGLNTF. V gene TRBV19 combines with J gene TRBJ1-2; 8 positions match TRBD1. The germline gives CDR1 LNHDA, CDR2 SQIVND (reference sequence). The CDR3 has 13 amino acids. Germline trimming cut 3 bases from V and 12 bases from J; bases unmatched to any gene: 9.

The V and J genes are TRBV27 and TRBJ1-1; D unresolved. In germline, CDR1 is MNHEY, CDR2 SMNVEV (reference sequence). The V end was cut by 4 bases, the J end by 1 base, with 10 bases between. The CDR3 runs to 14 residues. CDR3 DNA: TGTGCCAGCAGTTCCCCGGCAGGGAACACTGAAGCTTTCTTT. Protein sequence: CASSSPAGNTEAFF.

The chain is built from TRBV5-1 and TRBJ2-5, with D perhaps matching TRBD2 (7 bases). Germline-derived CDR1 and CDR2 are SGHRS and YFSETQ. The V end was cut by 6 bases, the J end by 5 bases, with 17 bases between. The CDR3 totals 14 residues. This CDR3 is CASMGGGGQETQYF. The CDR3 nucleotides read TGCGCCAGCATGGGTGGGGGGGGCCAGGAGACCCAGTACTTC. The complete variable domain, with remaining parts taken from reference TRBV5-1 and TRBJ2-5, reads KAGVTQTPRYLIKTRGQQVTLSCSPISGHRSVSWYQQTPGQGLQFLFEYFSETQRNKGNFPGRFSGRQFSNSRSEMNVSTLELGDSALYLCASMGGGGQETQYFGPGTRLLVL.

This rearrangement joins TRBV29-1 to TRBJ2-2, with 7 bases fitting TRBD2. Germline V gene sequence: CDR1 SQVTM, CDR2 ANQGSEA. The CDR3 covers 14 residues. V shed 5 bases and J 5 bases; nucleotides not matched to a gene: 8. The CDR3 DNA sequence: TGCAGCGTTACTAGCGAGGATGGGACCGGGGAGCTGTTTTTT. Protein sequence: CSVTSEDGTGELFF.

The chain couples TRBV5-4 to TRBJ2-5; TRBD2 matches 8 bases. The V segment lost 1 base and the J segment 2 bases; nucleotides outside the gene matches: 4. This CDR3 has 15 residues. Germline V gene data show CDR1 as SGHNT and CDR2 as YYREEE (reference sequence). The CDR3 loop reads CASSLFGTRQETQYF. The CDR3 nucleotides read TGTGCCAGCAGCTTGTTTGGGACTAGGCAAGAGACCCAGTACTTC.

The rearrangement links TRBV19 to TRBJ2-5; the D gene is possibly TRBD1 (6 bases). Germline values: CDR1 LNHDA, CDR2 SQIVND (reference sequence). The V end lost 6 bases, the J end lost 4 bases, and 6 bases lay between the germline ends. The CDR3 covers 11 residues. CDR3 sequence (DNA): TGTGCCAGTAGACAGGGAGAGACCCAGTACTTC. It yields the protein CASRQGETQYF.

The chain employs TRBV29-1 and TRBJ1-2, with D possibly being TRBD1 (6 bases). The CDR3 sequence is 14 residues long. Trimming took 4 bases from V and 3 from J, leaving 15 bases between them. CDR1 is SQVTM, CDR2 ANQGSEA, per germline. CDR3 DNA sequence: TGCAGCGTTGGTGGACAGCCCCGGGACTATGGCTACACCTTC. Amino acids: CSVGGQPRDYGYTF.

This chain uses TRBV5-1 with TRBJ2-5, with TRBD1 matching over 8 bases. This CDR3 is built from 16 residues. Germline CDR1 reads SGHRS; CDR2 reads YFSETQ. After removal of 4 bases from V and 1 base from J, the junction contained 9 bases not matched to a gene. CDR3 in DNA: TGCGCCAGCAGCCTACGGGACAGGATAACCCAAGAGACCCAGTACTTC. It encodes CASSLRDRITQETQYF.

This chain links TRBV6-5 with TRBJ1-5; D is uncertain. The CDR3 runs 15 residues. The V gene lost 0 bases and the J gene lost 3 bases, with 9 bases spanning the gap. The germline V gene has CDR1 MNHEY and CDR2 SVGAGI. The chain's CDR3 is CASSYSRTANQPQHF. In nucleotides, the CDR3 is TGTGCCAGCAGTTACTCGAGAACAGCCAATCAGCCCCAGCATTTT.

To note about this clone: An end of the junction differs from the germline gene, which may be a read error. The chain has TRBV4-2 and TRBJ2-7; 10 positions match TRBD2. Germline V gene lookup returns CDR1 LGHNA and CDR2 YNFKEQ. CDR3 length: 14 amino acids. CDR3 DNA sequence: TGTGCCAGCAGCCAAGAGGAAAGCGGGGGGGCTAGTTCCTTC. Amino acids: CASSQEESGGASSF.

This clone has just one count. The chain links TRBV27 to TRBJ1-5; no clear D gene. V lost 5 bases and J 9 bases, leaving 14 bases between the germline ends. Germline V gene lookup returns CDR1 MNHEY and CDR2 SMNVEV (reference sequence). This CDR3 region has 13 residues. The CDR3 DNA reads TGTGCCAGCAGTCACCAGGTGCATCGGCCCCAGCATTTT. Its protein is CASSHQVHRPQHF.

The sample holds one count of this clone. The CDR3 protein is CASTSEGGEQYF. The CDR3 coding sequence is TGTGCCAGCACCTCTGAGGGAGGCGAGCAGTACTTC. V and J are TRBV5-6 and TRBJ2-7; D perhaps matches TRBD2 (6 bases). Germline V CDR1 and CDR2: SGHDT, YYEEEE. Trimming left V 6 bases short and J 6 bases short, with 13 bases between. The CDR3 has 12 amino acids.

As DNA, the CDR3 is TGTGCCAGCAGGGGGGGCCAAGAGACCCAGTACTTC. Protein: CASRGGQETQYF. This chain connects TRBV13 to TRBJ2-5; tentative D call: TRBD2 (6 bases). Per the germline V gene, CDR1 is PRHDT and CDR2 is FYEKMQ (reference sequence). V was clipped by 6 bases and J by 1 base, with 6 bases between them. The CDR3 has 12 amino acids.

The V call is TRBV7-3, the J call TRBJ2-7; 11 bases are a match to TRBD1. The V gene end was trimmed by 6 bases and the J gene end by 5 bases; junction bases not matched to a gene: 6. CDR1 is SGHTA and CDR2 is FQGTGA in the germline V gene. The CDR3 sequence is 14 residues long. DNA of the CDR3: TGTGCCAGCAGTCTGGACAGGGGGCTACACGAGCAGTACTTC. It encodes CASSLDRGLHEQYF.

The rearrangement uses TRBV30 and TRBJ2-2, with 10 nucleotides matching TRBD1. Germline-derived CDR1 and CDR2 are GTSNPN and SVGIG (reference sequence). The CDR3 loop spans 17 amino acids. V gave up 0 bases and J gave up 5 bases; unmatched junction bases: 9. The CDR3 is CAWSVLRTGGRTGELFF. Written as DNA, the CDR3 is TGTGCCTGGAGTGTACTGCGGACAGGGGGGAGGACCGGGGAGCTGTTTTTT.

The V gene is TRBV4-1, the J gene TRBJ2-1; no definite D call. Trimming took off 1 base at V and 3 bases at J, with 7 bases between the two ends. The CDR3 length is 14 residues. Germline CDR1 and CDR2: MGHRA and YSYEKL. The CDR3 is CASSQGALYNEQFF. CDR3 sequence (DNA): TGCGCCAGCAGCCAAGGGGCTCTCTACAATGAGCAGTTCTTC.

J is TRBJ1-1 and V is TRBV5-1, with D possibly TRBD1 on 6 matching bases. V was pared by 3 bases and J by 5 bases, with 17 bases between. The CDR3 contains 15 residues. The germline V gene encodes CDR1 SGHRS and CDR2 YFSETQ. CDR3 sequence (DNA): TGCGCCAGCAGCTGGGGGGGCCAGGGAGGGACTGAAGCTTTCTTT. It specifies CASSWGGQGGTEAFF.